This T cell receptor beta chain was obtained from a study of T cells in Graves' hyperthyroidism and ophthalmopathy. Study-level background: Blood from the periphery was taken at initial diagnosis, before any treatment.

Amplification targeted TCR beta CDR3 regions from RNA transcripts. An initial round of RT-PCR targeting the TCR CDR3 relied on the HTBI primer set. TCRdb re-called the multiplex PCR reads through MiXCR, storing one row per CDR3 protein. The data contain under 400,000 distinct CDR3 sequences, about a sixth of them singletons. This CDR3 comprises 14 residues. Per germline, CDR1 GTSNPN and CDR2 SVGIG (reference sequence). V was pared by 0 bases and J by 4 bases, with 12 bases between. This clonotype appeared many times. Its antigen is currently unknown. Study outcomes and limitations: Most thyroid clonotypes expanded above 0.001 were also detected in blood. A model using 13 V-J features told ophthalmopathy apart from stable hyperthyroidism.

V is TRBV30 and J is TRBJ1-1; no reliable D call. This sequence was found in a young woman with Graves' hyperthyroidism that later progressed to Graves' ophthalmopathy. What was sequenced was blood. The CDR3 DNA is TGTGCCTGGAGTGTAAGTCTTTTGTCCACTGAAGCTTTCTTT. This translates into CAWSVSLLSTEAFF.